This T cell receptor (beta chain) is drawn from a study of molecular identifiers for immune sequencing clone quantification. A single record per CDR3 protein comes from TCRdb applying MiXCR to the PCR reads. The data hold 8,000 to 11,000 distinct CDR3 sequences, with around 20% observed a single time. The CDR3 covers 12 residues. CDR1 DFQATT and CDR2 SNEGSKA come from the germline V gene (reference sequence). In the case of this clonotype: A much larger clonotype is one base distant, so this may be a read error.

This clonotype was obtained from a human donor in good health. Some libraries in this study had Jurkat cell RNA spiked in. The sample taken for sequencing was naive CD8+ T cells from blood, with Jurkat cell RNA spiked in. Subset reported: FACS-sorted CD8+CD4-CCR7+CD45RA+ naive T cells. The chain joins TRBV20-1 to TRBJ2-5; the match to TRBD1 covers 8 bases. CDR3 amino acids: CSADRGQETLYF. The CDR3, as DNA: TGCAGTGCTGACAGGGGCCAAGAGACCCTGTACTTC.